The 25 T cell receptor beta chains below were found in one sample sequenced in a study of blood T cell repertoires in COVID-19. This table comes from immunoSEQ multiplex PCR, and its TCRdb copy is limited to in-frame clones, with some not included. The table shows some 150,000 clones, with over 80% occurring only once. Sequencing was performed on peripheral blood. All receptors come from a man aged 50-60 years with active COVID-19.

This chain uses TRBV18 with TRBJ2-6, with TRBD1 identical over 7 bases. J was trimmed by 1 base and V by 3 bases; bases with no gene match: 6. The CDR3 has 17 residues. CDR1 and CDR2 (germline): KGHSH, LQKENI. The CDR3 is CASSPQQQGSGANVLTF. The CDR3 DNA reads as TGTGCCAGCTCACCCCAACAACAGGGGTCTGGGGCCAACGTCCTGACTTTC.

The chain joins TRBV7-9 to TRBJ1-4; D ambiguous. V lost 1 base to trimming and J lost 5 bases, with 8 bases between them. The CDR3 loop spans 14 amino acids. Germline CDR1 and CDR2: SEHNR and FQNEAQ (reference sequence). Here the CDR3 DNA reads TGTGCCAGCAGCTTAGGGGCGGGGAATGAAAAACTGTTTTTT. This sequence encodes CASSLGAGNEKLFF.

In its sample, this clone was seen a few times. The same CDR3 can be traced to other DNA sequences in this sample. The gene calls are TRBV7-7 and TRBJ1-1; tentative D call: TRBD1 (5 bases). The CDR3 runs 13 residues. The V gene's germline CDR1 is SSHAT and CDR2 FNYEAQ (reference sequence). Trimming removed 4 bases at V and 1 base at J, with 7 bases between. The CDR3: CASSSDRNTEAFF. The CDR3 region has the DNA TGTGCCAGCAGCTCCGACAGGAACACTGAAGCTTTCTTT.

The V call is TRBV6-1, the J call TRBJ2-3; the match to TRBD1 covers 7 bases. After removal of 0 bases from V and 4 bases from J, the junction contained 4 bases not matched to a gene. Germline CDR1 reads MNHNS; CDR2 reads SASEGT. The CDR3 contains 15 residues. The CDR3 sequence: CASSEAGQVPDTQYF. The CDR3 nucleotides read TGTGCCAGCAGTGAAGCTGGACAGGTCCCAGATACGCAGTATTTT.

A single count supports this clone. This chain connects TRBV2 to TRBJ2-5; 10 bases agree with TRBD2. Trimming removed 0 bases from V and 5 bases from J; junction bases left unmatched: 6. CDR3 size: 16 residues. Germline CDR1 is SNHLY and CDR2 is FYNNEI. The CDR3 protein is CASSEAGSGGAETQYF. In DNA, the CDR3 is TGTGCCAGCAGTGAAGCGGGCAGCGGGGGGGCCGAGACCCAGTACTTC.

J is TRBJ2-2 and V is TRBV11-2; 9 nucleotides agree with TRBD2. Germline V lookup: CDR1 SGHAT, CDR2 FQNNGV. The length of the CDR3 is 18 residues. Unmatched junction bases numbered 13, after V lost 2 bases and J lost 6 bases. CDR3 sequence (DNA): TGTGCCAGCAGCTTATATCCGCGGGGGGGCCGCGGGTCCGGGGAGCTGTTTTTT. It specifies CASSLYPRGGRGSGELFF.

CDR3 in amino acids: CASRITGYTGELFF. For the CDR3, the DNA is TGTGCCAGCCGCATAACAGGTTACACCGGGGAGCTGTTTTTT. The chain carries TRBV6-5 and TRBJ2-2, with D possibly being TRBD1 (5 bases). This CDR3 region has 14 residues. Trimming left V 8 bases short and J 3 bases short, with 13 bases between. Germline V CDR1 and CDR2: MNHEY, SVGAGI.

The genes are TRBV5-6 and TRBJ1-6; TRBD1 might be the D (5 bases). The germline CDR1 and CDR2 sequences are SGHDT and YYEEEE. The CDR3 runs to 16 residues. V shed 2 bases and J shed 10 bases, with 19 bases lying between them. The CDR3 nucleotides are TGTGCCAGCAGCTTATTCCAGGGATCAGGGAGGTCACCCCTCCACTTT. Amino acids: CASSLFQGSGRSPLHF. Combining the CDR3 with reference TRBV5-6 and TRBJ1-6 gives the whole variable domain DAGVTQSPTHLIKTRGQQVTLRCSPKSGHDTVSWYQQALGQGPQFIFQYYEEEERQRGNFPDRFSGHQFPNYSSELNVNALLLGDSALYLCASSLFQGSGRSPLHFGNGTRLTVT.

The V call is TRBV19, the J call TRBJ2-3, with TRBD2 identical over 11 bases. Trimming cost V 6 bases and J 1 base; bases outside gene matches: 6. The CDR3 loop spans 16 amino acids. Germline CDR1 and CDR2: LNHDA and SQIVND (reference sequence). CDR3: CASRVSGGAGTDTQYF. The CDR3 bases are TGTGCCAGTAGGGTTAGCGGGGGGGCGGGCACAGATACGCAGTATTTT.

The chain carries TRBV6-2 or TRBV6-3 and TRBJ1-6, with 10 bases lining up with TRBD1. CDR1 is MNHEY and CDR2 is SVGEGT in the germline V gene. The CDR3 extends over 15 amino acids. V shed 5 bases, J shed 3 bases, and the junction held 1 base outside the gene matches. The CDR3 coding sequence is TGTGCCAGCAGTCGGGACAGGGGCTATAATTCACCCCTCCACTTT. Translation: CASSRDRGYNSPLHF.

The V gene is TRBV25-1, the J gene TRBJ1-2, with D hard to call. This CDR3 region has 12 residues. Trimming cost V 4 bases and J 4 bases, with 7 bases left between them. CDR1 is MGHDK and CDR2 is SYGVNS in the germline V gene. CDR3 in DNA: TGTGCCAGCAGTGGGGAGCTCTATGGCTACACCTTC. It specifies CASSGELYGYTF.

The chain is built from TRBV5-1 and TRBJ1-2; 9 bases are a match to TRBD1. The germline gives CDR1 SGHRS, CDR2 YFSETQ. CDR3 length equals 13 residues. Losses at the gene ends were 4 bases for V and 5 bases for J; bases not matched to a gene: 3. This CDR3 is CASSTGQGYGYTF. CDR3 sequence (DNA): TGCGCCAGCAGCACGGGACAGGGTTATGGCTACACCTTC. The full variable domain, in which reference TRBV5-1 and TRBJ1-2 provide the parts outside the CDR3, is KAGVTQTPRYLIKTRGQQVTLSCSPISGHRSVSWYQQTPGQGLQFLFEYFSETQRNKGNFPGRFSGRQFSNSRSEMNVSTLELGDSALYLCASSTGQGYGYTFGSGTRLTVV.

The V and J genes are TRBV7-9 and TRBJ2-5, with a tentative D call TRBD1 (5 bases). Germline V gene lookup returns CDR1 SEHNR and CDR2 FQNEAQ (reference sequence). The CDR3 runs 16 residues. V lost 5 bases and J lost 5, with 21 bases in between. The CDR3 nucleotides are TGTGCCAGCAGCCCCGCCGTGGGGCAGGGAAGGGAGACCCAGTACTTC. Amino acids: CASSPAVGQGRETQYF.

The rearrangement links TRBV15 to TRBJ2-3; D might be TRBD2 (6 bases). Trimming stripped 0 bases from V and 5 bases from J, with 21 bases between. Germline CDR1 is LNHNV and CDR2 is YYDKDF (reference sequence). The CDR3 is 18 amino acids. The CDR3 region has the DNA TGTGCCACCAGCAGAGACCCCATCCCCAGGGCGGGGAAAGATACGCAGTATTTT. It translates to CATSRDPIPRAGKDTQYF.

This clone occurred a few times. Other nucleotide sequences from this sample produce the same CDR3. V is TRBV11-2 and J is TRBJ1-1; possible D gene TRBD1, 6 bases. The ends were cut back, 1 base at V and 1 base at J, with 10 bases in the middle. The germline CDR1 and CDR2 sequences are SGHAT and FQNNGV. The CDR3 has 15 residues. The CDR3 loop reads CASSLGGTRNTEAFF. DNA for the CDR3: TGTGCCAGCAGCTTAGGTGGGACAAGGAACACTGAAGCTTTCTTT.

This clone came up a few times. The chain couples TRBV5-1 to TRBJ1-3; 7 bases match TRBD1. This CDR3 spans 17 amino acids. J was trimmed by 0 bases and V by 1 base; bases with no gene match: 7. Germline CDR1 reads SGHRS; CDR2 reads YFSETQ. This CDR3 reads CASSLLGGGHSGNTIYF. The CDR3 nucleotides read TGCGCCAGCAGCTTGTTAGGGGGCGGTCACTCTGGAAACACCATATATTTT. The complete variable domain, with remaining parts taken from reference TRBV5-1 and TRBJ1-3, reads KAGVTQTPRYLIKTRGQQVTLSCSPISGHRSVSWYQQTPGQGLQFLFEYFSETQRNKGNFPGRFSGRQFSNSRSEMNVSTLELGDSALYLCASSLLGGGHSGNTIYFGEGSWLTVV.

V usage is TRBV6-5 and J usage is TRBJ1-5; 7 bases match TRBD1. CDR3 length: 16 amino acids. V gave up 2 bases and J gave up 5 bases; unmatched junction bases: 9. Germline V lookup: CDR1 MNHEY, CDR2 SVGAGI. DNA for the CDR3: TGTGCCAGCAGTTACCTAAGGGGGCGCGGGGATCAGCCCCAGCATTTT. It yields the protein CASSYLRGRGDQPQHF.

This sequence joins TRBV27 and TRBJ1-6, with D maybe TRBD1 (5 bases). The CDR3 contains 16 residues. Germline V gives CDR1 MNHEY, CDR2 SMNVEV (reference sequence). Trimming stripped 5 bases from V and 0 bases from J, with 11 bases between. The CDR3 protein is CASSPRQSSYNSPLHF. CDR3 DNA sequence: TGTGCCAGCAGTCCCCGACAGAGCTCCTATAATTCACCCCTCCACTTT.

The rearrangement joins TRBV27 to TRBJ2-3, with D maybe TRBD2 (6 bases). This CDR3 is built from 13 residues. Trimming left V 6 bases short and J 4 bases short, with 11 bases between. CDR1 MNHEY and CDR2 SMNVEV come from the germline V gene (reference sequence). In DNA form, the CDR3 reads TGTGCCAGCAGCCCCTGGGGGGCAGATACGCAGTATTTT. This translates into CASSPWGADTQYF.

V gene TRBV4-2 combines with J gene TRBJ2-3, with 8 bases matching TRBD1. The V segment lost 1 base and the J segment 1 base; nucleotides outside the gene matches: 7. The CDR3 runs to 17 residues. Germline CDR1 reads LGHNA; CDR2 reads YNFKEQ. Here the CDR3 reads CASSQVRADRGTDTQYF. CDR3 DNA: TGTGCCAGCAGCCAAGTAAGGGCGGACAGGGGCACAGATACGCAGTATTTT.

V gene TRBV5-1 combines with J gene TRBJ2-3; 8 bases are shared with TRBD2. CDR3 size: 16 residues. With 1 base clipped from V and 3 bases from J, the junction kept 7 bases outside the gene matches. From germline, CDR1 is SGHRS and CDR2 YFSETQ. The DNA of the CDR3 is TGCGCCAGCAGCTTGAACAGCGGGGGTCCGACAGATACGCAGTATTTT. This encodes CASSLNSGGPTDTQYF.

The rearrangement uses TRBV7-9 and TRBJ2-7; tentatively, D is TRBD1 (5 bases). The CDR3 is 15 residues long. V gave up 1 base and J gave up 2 bases, with 12 bases separating them. The V gene's germline CDR1 is SEHNR and CDR2 FQNEAQ (reference sequence). The CDR3 nucleotides are TGTGCCAGCAGCTTAGGACAGCCCCCTACCTACGAGCAGTACTTC. Its translation: CASSLGQPPTYEQYF.

The chain has TRBV25-1 and TRBJ1-2; tentatively, D is TRBD1 (5 bases). Germline CDR1 MGHDK, CDR2 SYGVNS. V lost 9 bases, J lost 7 bases, and 15 bases lay in between. CDR3 size: 12 residues. The chain's CDR3 is CASFSGSGGYTF. As DNA, the CDR3 is TGTGCCAGTTTTTCAGGGTCAGGTGGCTACACCTTC.

The chain has TRBV24-1 and TRBJ2-5; D gene unclear. The CDR3 has 11 residues. Germline V gene sequence: CDR1 KGHDR, CDR2 SFDVKD. V was shortened by 9 bases and J by 6 bases, with 10 bases between the two germline ends. The CDR3 reads CATPARKTQYF. The CDR3 DNA follows: TGTGCCACCCCGGCGAGGAAGACCCAGTACTTC.

This chain's CDR3 is CASSRLAGAAYNEQFF. CDR3 coding DNA: TGTGCCAGCTCGCGGCTGGCGGGGGCAGCCTACAATGAGCAGTTCTTC. The gene calls are TRBV18 and TRBJ2-1, with D perhaps TRBD2 (7 bases). The germline V gene encodes CDR1 KGHSH and CDR2 LQKENI. The V and J ends lost 6 bases and 2 bases respectively, with 17 bases between them. The length of the CDR3 is 16 residues.